This T cell receptor beta chain derives from a study of blood T cell repertoires in COVID-19. About the study: Collection of acute and convalescent COVID-19 samples took place in the United States, Italy and Spain. The analysed material was cDNA or gDNA that came from T cells, B-cell-depleted T cells, or PBMCs.

The junction had 11 bases not matched to a gene; V was cut back by 4 bases and J by 13 bases. The CDR3 extends over 15 amino acids. CDR1 is SGDLS and CDR2 is YYNGEE in the germline V gene. Original processing methods: Estimation of nucleated cell counts relied on the amplification of reference gene primers. Profiled with immunoSEQ multiplex PCR; TCRdb holds only in-frame clones, not every one. V and J calls and clone size are as listed in that table; D and trimming were resolved from the DNA. The sample yields more than 100,000 clones, around three quarters seen once. This TCR derives from a man between 60 and 70 years old with active or convalescent COVID-19. The genes are TRBV9 and TRBJ2-1; TRBD2 matches 13 bases. The sequencing sample was made of peripheral blood. The CDR3 is CASSPRTSGSSEQFF. The CDR3 region has the DNA TGTGCCAGCAGCCCCCGGACTAGCGGGAGTTCGGAACAGTTCTTC. The full variable domain, with the rest looked up from reference TRBV9 and TRBJ2-1, is DSGVTQTPKHLITATGQRVTLRCSPRSGDLSVYWYQQSLDQGLQFLIQYYNGEERAKGNILERFSAQQFPDLHSELNLSSLELGDSALYFCASSPRTSGSSEQFFGPGTRLTVL.